A selection of T cell receptor beta chains follows, all from one sample in a study of beta chain features in type 1 diabetes. Repertoires were generated with immunoSEQ multiplex PCR, while TCRdb's copy carries only in-frame clones and drops some. Of 350,000 to 450,000 clones listed, more than 13% are singletons. The sequenced sample consisted of naive CD4+ T cells from blood. The receptors derive from a woman younger than 30 in good health. The CDR3 runs from the conserved cysteine through the conserved F or W. The D gene is left open where the match is weak. Expanded clones get a size class; other rows say once, few or many, or leave the size out.

>TRBJ2-3|TRBD2|many|TRBV7-2
TGTGCCAGCAGCGCCCAACGGACTAGCGGCACAGATACGCAGTATTTT
CASSAQRTSGTDTQYF
>TRBJ2-5|TRBD1|NA|TRBV6-1
TGTGCCAGCAGTGGGGGACAGGGTATAGAGACCCAGTACTTC
CASSGGQGIETQYF
>TRBJ1-2|NA|NA|TRBV30
TGTGCCTGGAGTGTGAGGGAAAGGGGGAACTATGGCTACACCTTC
CAWSVRERGNYGYTF
>TRBJ2-3|TRBD2|NA|TRBV7-2
TGTGCCAGCAGCCCAAGGTGGGCGGGAGGCAGCACAGATACGCAGTATTTT
CASSPRWAGGSTDTQYF
>TRBJ2-5|NA|few|TRBV20-1
TGCAGTGCGACACAAGAGACCCAGTACTTC
CSATQETQYF
>TRBJ1-2|TRBD1|NA|TRBV6-6
TGTGCCAGCAGTCATCGACAGGGGACCAACTATGGCTACACCTTC
CASSHRQGTNYGYTF
>TRBJ2-5|TRBD1|NA|TRBV29-1
TGCAGCGTTGTAAGGGACAGGGTTCAAGGGGAGACCCAGTACTTC
CSVVRDRVQGETQYF
>TRBJ1-1|NA|once|TRBV19
TGTGCCAGTACTCCGCGGGGAGGCACTGAAGCTTTCTTT
CASTPRGGTEAFF
>TRBJ2-1|TRBD1|NA|TRBV23-1
TGCGCCAGCGTGCAGCCCGACAGGGCATCCTACAATGAGCAGTTCTTC
CASVQPDRASYNEQFF
>TRBJ2-3|TRBD2|few|TRBV7-3
TGTGCCAGCAGCTTGGCCCTGGCGGGAGCAGTCGCAGATACGCAGTATTTT
CASSLALAGAVADTQYF
>TRBJ2-7|NA|NA|TRBV18
TGTGCCAGCTCCCTAAGCTCCTACGAGCAGTACTTC
CASSLSSYEQYF
>TRBJ1-1|NA|few|TRBV18
TGTGCCAGCTCACCAGAACGACAGGCTGAAGCTTTCTTT
CASSPERQAEAFF
>TRBJ2-7|NA|few|TRBV4-1
TGCGCCAGCAGCCCCCGGGACACCTACGAGCAGTACTTC
CASSPRDTYEQYF
>TRBJ2-7|NA|NA|TRBV29-1
TGCAGCGTTAATGGAGGGGACAGCGACTCCTACGAGCAGTACTTC
CSVNGGDSDSYEQYF
>TRBJ2-1|TRBD1|NA|TRBV28
TGTGCCAGCAGTCTAGACAGGGTCAATGAGCAGTTCTTC
CASSLDRVNEQFF
>TRBJ2-7|TRBD2|NA|TRBV29-1
TGCAGCGTTGGAGGTCCTAGCGGAGTATACGAGCAGTACTTC
CSVGGPSGVYEQYF
>TRBJ2-6|NA|few|TRBV30
TGTGCCTTAGGGAGCTCTGGGGCCAACGTCCTGACTTTC
CALGSSGANVLTF
>TRBJ2-1|NA|few|TRBV10-2
TGCGCCAGCAGTAGCGGGTCCTACAATGAGCAGTTCTTC
CASSSGSYNEQFF
>TRBJ2-7|TRBD2|NA|TRBV6-5
TGTGCCAGCAGGCGTAGCGGGGCCTACGAGCAGTACTTC
CASRRSGAYEQYF
>TRBJ1-2|TRBD1|NA|TRBV14
TGTGCCAGCAGCCTGCACCTTGGACAGGGGGATGACGGCTACACCTTC
CASSLHLGQGDDGYTF
>TRBJ2-5|NA|NA|TRBV18
TGTGCCAGCTCACCCGGGGGACTGACCCAGTACTTC
CASSPGGLTQYF